The next 30 T cell receptor beta chains were all read from a single sample in a study of blood T cell repertoires in COVID-19. Here immunoSEQ multiplex PCR was the method, and the copy in TCRdb shows in-frame clones only, minus some. The sample consists of 100,000 to 120,000 clones, 85% to 90% of them appearing once. Sequencing input: peripheral blood. These receptors were taken from a man between 50 and 59 years old with acute or convalescent COVID-19.

This chain links TRBV28 with TRBJ1-4; 9 positions match TRBD1. The V and J ends lost 8 bases and 8 bases, in that order; junction bases with no gene match: 9. CDR1 and CDR2 from the germline V gene are MDHEN and SYDVKM. This CDR3 contains 14 residues. The CDR3 nucleotides read TGTGCCAGCGGCGGACAGGGGTTAGGAGAAAAACTGTTTTTT. Translated, it gives CASGGQGLGEKLFF.

The J gene is TRBJ2-5, the V gene TRBV20-1; the D is unclear. The germline gives CDR1 DFQATT, CDR2 SNEGSKA (reference sequence). Between the trimmed V and J ends, which lost 6 bases and 1 base, there was a span of 3 bases. This CDR3 has 10 residues. The CDR3 sequence is CSALQETQYF. CDR3 DNA: TGCAGTGCCCTCCAAGAGACCCAGTACTTC.

The chain links TRBV13 to TRBJ1-2, with 8 bases aligning to TRBD1. CDR3 length: 15 amino acids. The J segment lost 3 bases and the V segment lost 6 bases, leaving 9 bases of the junction unmatched. Germline V lookup: CDR1 PRHDT, CDR2 FYEKMQ (reference sequence). The CDR3 nucleotides are TGTGCCAGCAGTCTTGCGGACAGGGCGGACTATGGCTACACCTTC. As protein: CASSLADRADYGYTF. Complete variable domain (other parts from reference TRBV13 and TRBJ1-2): AAGVIQSPRHLIKEKRETATLKCYPIPRHDTVYWYQQGPGQDPQFLISFYEKMQSDKGSIPDRFSAQQFSDYHSELNMSSLELGDSALYFCASSLADRADYGYTFGSGTRLTVV.

The chain has TRBV21-1 and TRBJ2-1; TRBD1 reflects the table's D call only, with no check against the DNA. TRBV21-1 is assigned pseudogene status. The CDR3 is made up of 15 amino acids. The CDR3 DNA is TGTGCCAGCAGCACCGGGACAGGGGGCGTCAATGAGCAGTTCTTC. Protein product: CASSTGTGGVNEQFF.

The chain has TRBV28 and TRBJ1-5; TRBD1 might be the D (6 bases). This CDR3 has 15 residues. Per the germline V gene, CDR1 is MDHEN and CDR2 is SYDVKM. V was trimmed by 3 bases and J by 3 bases, leaving 12 bases between them. The CDR3 sequence is CASSLGDKINQPQHF. DNA of the CDR3: TGTGCCAGCAGTTTGGGGGACAAGATCAATCAGCCCCAGCATTTT.

This chain links TRBV3-1 (or the pseudogene TRBV3-2) with TRBJ1-6; tentative D call: TRBD1 (6 bases). The CDR3 has 15 amino acids. Germline V gene data show CDR1 as LGHDT and CDR2 as YNNKEL (reference sequence). Trimming removed 2 bases from V and 7 bases from J, with 12 bases in between. The CDR3 region is CASSQPQGPNSPLHF. In nucleotides, the CDR3 is TGTGCCAGCAGCCAACCACAGGGACCAAATTCACCCCTCCACTTT.

This chain links TRBV5-5 with TRBJ2-5, with TRBD2 matching over 11 bases. The trim removed 4 bases at V and 2 bases at J, leaving 10 bases unmatched. Germline V CDR1 and CDR2: SGHKS, YYEKEE (reference sequence). There are 17 residues in the CDR3. The CDR3 spells CASSKISGRGIQETQYF. The DNA of the CDR3 is TGTGCCAGCAGCAAAATTAGCGGGAGGGGGATACAAGAGACCCAGTACTTC. The full variable domain, rest sourced from reference TRBV5-5 and TRBJ2-5, is DAGVTQSPTHLIKTRGQQVTLRCSPISGHKSVSWYQQVLGQGPQFIFQYYEKEERGRGNFPDRFSARQFPNYSSELNVNALLLGDSALYLCASSKISGRGIQETQYFGPGTRLLVL.

This chain connects TRBV6-1 to TRBJ1-2; 7 bases fit TRBD1. This CDR3 is built from 14 residues. Trimming took 3 bases from V and 5 from J; bases not matched to a gene: 6. Germline assignment: CDR1 MNHNS and CDR2 SASEGT. In DNA, the CDR3 is TGTGCCAGCAGTGATACAGGGGTCGGGTATGGCTACACCTTC. Its protein product is CASSDTGVGYGYTF.

The chain joins TRBV15 to TRBJ2-2; 7 bases are shared with TRBD1. This CDR3 has 16 amino acids. Germline CDR1 and CDR2: LNHNV and YYDKDF (reference sequence). With 3 bases clipped from V and 3 bases from J, the junction kept 7 bases outside the gene matches. The chain's CDR3 is CATSSTGTVDTGELFF. The CDR3 DNA reads as TGTGCCACCAGCAGTACCGGGACAGTGGACACCGGGGAGCTGTTTTTT.

The chain has TRBV12-3 or TRBV12-4 and TRBJ2-7; a possible D gene is TRBD1 (6 bases). The CDR3 sequence is 13 residues long. Deletions cut 4 bases from V and 3 bases from J, with 10 bases between. CDR3 sequence reads: CASSSDRSYEQYF. The CDR3 bases are TGTGCCAGCAGTTCAGACAGGAGCTACGAGCAGTACTTC.

CDR3 in amino acids: CASSPMDAGLAPSTDTQYF. The CDR3 region has the DNA TGTGCCAGCTCACCGATGGACGCGGGACTAGCTCCGAGCACAGATACGCAGTATTTT. The chain employs TRBV18 and TRBJ2-3; TRBD2 matches at 9 bases. This CDR3 comprises 19 residues. Germline trimming cut 3 bases from V and 0 bases from J; bases unmatched to any gene: 13. CDR1 is KGHSH and CDR2 is LQKENI in the germline V gene.

This clone was seen a handful of times. CDR3 nucleotides: TGTGCCAGCAGCCCAGGGTTGTCCGGGGAGCTGTTTTTT. It specifies CASSPGLSGELFF. The chain uses TRBV3-1 (or the pseudogene TRBV3-2) and TRBJ2-2, with D possibly matching TRBD1 (5 bases). Germline V gives CDR1 LGHDT, CDR2 YNNKEL (reference sequence). The V end was cut by 4 bases, the J end by 6 bases, with 9 bases between. The CDR3 length is 13 residues.

The count of this clone is one. The chain joins TRBV10-2 to TRBJ1-3, with 7 bases fitting TRBD1. The CDR3 totals 16 residues. V dropped 6 bases and J dropped 0; count of bases not matched to a gene: 8. Germline V gene lookup returns CDR1 WSHSY and CDR2 SAAADI. The CDR3 loop is CASSGTASDSGNTIYF. In DNA, the CDR3 is TGCGCCAGCAGCGGGACAGCCTCAGACTCTGGAAACACCATATATTTT.

CDR3 residues: CASSIVAANYGYTF. The CDR3 coding sequence is TGTGCCAGTAGTATTGTAGCAGCTAACTATGGCTACACCTTC. The chain links TRBV19 to TRBJ1-2; no clear D. Germline V gene lookup returns CDR1 LNHDA and CDR2 SQIVND (reference sequence). The V end lost 3 bases, the J end lost 0 bases, and 8 bases lay between the germline ends. The CDR3 has 14 amino acids. Variable domain in full (rest from reference TRBV19 and TRBJ1-2): DGGITQSPKYLFRKEGQNVTLSCEQNLNHDAMYWYRQDPGQGLRLIYYSQIVNDFQKGDIAEGYSVSREKKESFPLTVTSAQKNPTAFYLCASSIVAANYGYTFGSGTRLTVV.

V and J are TRBV13 and TRBJ2-1; possible D gene TRBD2, 6 bases. The V gene lost 6 bases and the J gene lost 8 bases, with 23 bases spanning the gap. This CDR3 contains 16 residues. Germline V lookup: CDR1 PRHDT, CDR2 FYEKMQ (reference sequence). The CDR3 nucleotides read TGTGCCAGCAGACCCTTTTTGGGCGTAGCGGCACATGAGCAGTTCTTC. It translates to CASRPFLGVAAHEQFF.

CDR3 amino acids: CASFLRDRPYEQYF. The CDR3 DNA follows: TGTGCCAGTTTTCTCCGGGACAGACCCTACGAGCAGTACTTC. V is TRBV2 and J is TRBJ2-7, with 7 bases identical to TRBD1. The V segment lost 9 bases and the J segment 2 bases; nucleotides outside the gene matches: 10. CDR3 size: 14 residues. CDR1 SNHLY and CDR2 FYNNEI come from the germline V gene.

CDR3 DNA: TGTGCCAGCAGCCCAGGGGGGAGGCGACAGGGCCCCTACGAGCAGTACTTC. Translation gives CASSPGGRRQGPYEQYF. V gene TRBV7-9 combines with J gene TRBJ2-7; the D gene is possibly TRBD1 (7 bases). V gave up 5 bases and J gave up 2 bases, with 22 bases separating them. CDR3 length: 17 residues. CDR1 and CDR2 from the germline V gene are SEHNR and FQNEAQ (reference sequence).

In this sample, this clone turned up a few times. The rearrangement joins TRBV4-2 to TRBJ2-7; 8 positions match TRBD1. The ends lost 0 bases at V and 6 bases at J; junction bases unmatched: 7. The CDR3 loop spans 15 amino acids. Germline CDR1 is LGHNA and CDR2 is YNFKEQ. Here the CDR3 DNA reads TGTGCCAGCAGCCAAGATGGTCAGGGGGCGCGCGAGCAGTACTTC. Its protein product is CASSQDGQGAREQYF.

This chain connects TRBV19 to TRBJ2-1; 7 nucleotides match TRBD2. Germline lookup yields CDR1 LNHDA and CDR2 SQIVND (reference sequence). Trimming cost V 4 bases and J 1 base; bases outside gene matches: 7. This CDR3 comprises 16 residues. CDR3 bases: TGTGCCAGTAGTACTGGGACTACCGCTTCCTACAATGAGCAGTTCTTC. Its protein product is CASSTGTTASYNEQFF.

The CDR3: CASSVEQGDSPLHF. In nucleotides, the CDR3 is TGTGCCAGCAGCGTAGAACAGGGGGATTCACCCCTCCACTTT. V and J are TRBV9 and TRBJ1-6; 8 bases are a match to TRBD1. J gave up 8 bases and V 0 bases, and 1 base lay outside the gene matches. The CDR3 has 14 residues. The germline CDR1 and CDR2 sequences are SGDLS and YYNGEE.

The chain links TRBV2 to TRBJ1-4; 7 positions match TRBD1. The CDR3 totals 14 residues. V lost 3 bases to trimming and J lost 8 bases; unmatched junction nucleotides: 6. Germline V lookup: CDR1 SNHLY, CDR2 FYNNEI. CDR3 sequence reads: CASSERTGGEKLFF. DNA for the CDR3: TGTGCCAGCAGTGAGAGGACAGGAGGGGAAAAACTGTTTTTT. The whole variable domain, remainder taken from reference TRBV2 and TRBJ1-4, is EPEVTQTPSHQVTQMGQEVILRCVPISNHLYFYWYRQILGQKVEFLVSFYNNEISEKSEIFDDQFSVERPDGSNFTLKIRSTKLEDSAMYFCASSERTGGEKLFFGSGTQLSVL.

There are a few counts of this clone. The gene calls are TRBV11-2 and TRBJ1-6, with D possibly TRBD1 on 6 matching bases. This CDR3 spans 13 amino acids. V lost 5 bases and J 14 bases, leaving 16 bases between the germline ends. CDR1 and CDR2 (germline): SGHAT, FQNNGV. The CDR3 loop reads CASSTSGGRTLHF. CDR3 in DNA: TGTGCCAGCAGCACTAGTGGGGGCAGGACCCTCCACTTT.

J is TRBJ1-2 and V is TRBV4-1; 7 bases are a match to TRBD1. With V trimmed by 4 bases and J by 10 bases, 6 bases remained unmatched. CDR1 is MGHRA and CDR2 is YSYEKL in the germline V gene. This CDR3 comprises 12 residues. The DNA of the CDR3 is TGCGCCAGCAGCCCCGGGGGACAGCACTACACCTTC. It encodes CASSPGGQHYTF.

The gene calls are TRBV27 and TRBJ2-7; a possible D gene is TRBD1 (6 bases). From germline, CDR1 is MNHEY and CDR2 SMNVEV (reference sequence). The CDR3 totals 15 residues. V was shortened by 4 bases and J by 3 bases, with 16 bases between the two germline ends. CDR3 in DNA: TGTGCCAGCAGTTCCCTCTTGACAGGACTCTACGAGCAGTACTTC. Encoded protein: CASSSLLTGLYEQYF.

V usage is TRBV29-1 and J usage is TRBJ1-1; D is unclear. The CDR3 has 10 residues. The germline CDR1 and CDR2 sequences are SQVTM and ANQGSEA. V was pared by 4 bases and J by 3 bases, with 3 bases between. The DNA for the CDR3 is TGCAGCGTTGGGCACACTGAAGCTTTCTTT. Its protein is CSVGHTEAFF.

As DNA, the CDR3 is TGTGCCAGCAGTGAAGTCCGGTACAGAGATCAGCCCCAGCATTTT. It specifies CASSEVRYRDQPQHF. The chain has TRBV2 and TRBJ1-5; no clear D gene. Germline V lookup: CDR1 SNHLY, CDR2 FYNNEI. With 1 base removed from V and 5 bases from J, the gap between germline ends came to 12 bases. The CDR3 length is 15 residues.

This chain joins TRBV11-2 and TRBJ2-2, with D possibly TRBD1 on 5 matching bases. The V end was cut by 5 bases, the J end by 0 bases, with 16 bases between. Germline CDR1 reads SGHAT; CDR2 reads FQNNGV. CDR3 length: 17 residues. The CDR3 DNA follows: TGTGCCAGCAGCCGATCTGGGGCATACGCGAACACCGGGGAGCTGTTTTTT. It translates to CASSRSGAYANTGELFF. Variable domain in full (rest from reference TRBV11-2 and TRBJ2-2): EAGVAQSPRYKIIEKRQSVAFWCNPISGHATLYWYQQILGQGPKLLIQFQNNGVVDDSQLPKDRFSAERLKGVDSTLKIQPAKLEDSAVYLCASSRSGAYANTGELFFGEGSRLTVL.

The J gene is TRBJ2-7, the V gene TRBV9; 8 nucleotides match TRBD2. The V gene's germline CDR1 is SGDLS and CDR2 YYNGEE. V dropped 4 bases and J dropped 6; count of bases not matched to a gene: 12. This CDR3 has 15 amino acids. The CDR3 protein is CASSPLRGGLSEQYF. CDR3 sequence (DNA): TGTGCCAGCAGCCCACTTCGGGGGGGTCTTTCCGAGCAGTACTTC.

The chain has TRBV29-1 and TRBJ1-6; 9 nucleotides match TRBD1. Germline V lookup: CDR1 SQVTM, CDR2 ANQGSEA. The ends lost 7 bases at V and 9 bases at J; junction bases unmatched: 7. This CDR3 region has 13 residues. The CDR3 is CSGSQGAGSPLHF. The CDR3 coding sequence is TGCAGCGGATCACAGGGGGCCGGTTCACCCCTCCACTTT. The variable domain in full, with the rest retrieved from reference TRBV29-1 and TRBJ1-6, is SAVISQKPSRDICQRGTSLTIQCQVDSQVTMMFWYRQQPGQSLTLIATANQGSEATYESGFVIDKFPISRPNLTFSTLTVSNMSPEDSSIYLCSGSQGAGSPLHFGNGTRLTVT.

V gene TRBV9 combines with J gene TRBJ1-1, with D unclear. V gave up 4 bases and J gave up 3 bases, with 19 bases separating them. The germline CDR1 and CDR2 sequences are SGDLS and YYNGEE. The CDR3 extends over 16 amino acids. The CDR3 here is CASSPSGVTRDTEAFF. CDR3 DNA: TGTGCCAGCAGCCCCAGCGGGGTTACGAGAGACACTGAAGCTTTCTTT. Looking up the rest from reference TRBV9 and TRBJ1-1 gives the full variable domain: DSGVTQTPKHLITATGQRVTLRCSPRSGDLSVYWYQQSLDQGLQFLIQYYNGEERAKGNILERFSAQQFPDLHSELNLSSLELGDSALYFCASSPSGVTRDTEAFFGQGTRLTVV.